The 14 T cell receptor beta chains below all came from one sample that was sequenced in a study of blood T cell repertoires in COVID-19. Data came from immunoSEQ multiplex PCR; TCRdb stores just in-frame clones and leaves some out. Of tens of thousands of clones listed, about 88% were seen once; the top ten hold more than 10%. The source material was peripheral blood. These receptors were taken from a human donor in a cohort sampled during active COVID-19. The donor label of this sample is uncertain.

The CDR3 loop is CASRYRGPGEKLFF. In DNA form, the CDR3 reads TGTGCCAGTAGGTACAGGGGACCGGGTGAAAAACTGTTTTTT. The chain joins TRBV19 to TRBJ1-4; TRBD1 matches 7 bases. The CDR3 spans 14 residues. The V segment lost 6 bases and the J segment 7 bases; nucleotides outside the gene matches: 8. Germline CDR1 and CDR2: LNHDA and SQIVND (reference sequence).

V is TRBV2 and J is TRBJ2-7, with TRBD2 identical over 12 bases. CDR3 length: 15 amino acids. Germline values: CDR1 SNHLY, CDR2 FYNNEI. V shed 2 bases, J shed 6 bases, and the junction held 5 bases outside the gene matches. The CDR3 bases are TGTGCCAGCAGTGAAAGTGCTAGCGGGAGGGGCGAGCAGTACTTC. It translates to CASSESASGRGEQYF. The full variable domain, with the rest looked up from reference TRBV2 and TRBJ2-7, is EPEVTQTPSHQVTQMGQEVILRCVPISNHLYFYWYRQILGQKVEFLVSFYNNEISEKSEIFDDQFSVERPDGSNFTLKIRSTKLEDSAMYFCASSESASGRGEQYFGPGTRLTVT.

The chain recombines TRBV5-1 with TRBJ2-3; possibly TRBD2 for D (5 bases). Germline lookup yields CDR1 SGHRS and CDR2 YFSETQ. With 7 bases removed from V and 0 bases from J, the gap between germline ends came to 18 bases. This CDR3 is built from 16 residues. The CDR3 coding sequence is TGCGCCAGCTCCCGAACAGCGGTGACTAGCACAGATACGCAGTATTTT. This codes for CASSRTAVTSTDTQYF.

This chain uses TRBV5-1 with TRBJ1-2; 9 bases are a match to TRBD1. The CDR3 contains 13 residues. The junction had 5 bases not matched to a gene; V was cut back by 4 bases and J by 7 bases. CDR1 SGHRS and CDR2 YFSETQ come from the germline V gene. CDR3 region: CASSAGQGVGYTF. CDR3 nucleotide sequence: TGCGCCAGCAGCGCGGGACAGGGAGTTGGCTACACCTTC.

The chain combines TRBV19 with TRBJ2-1; TRBD2 is a possible D gene (6 bases). This CDR3 comprises 14 residues. The germline CDR1 and CDR2 sequences are LNHDA and SQIVND (reference sequence). Trimming shortened V by 6 bases and J by 5 bases, and 14 bases separated the two germline ends. The CDR3: CASRNRDFNNEQFF. The DNA of the CDR3 is TGTGCCAGTAGAAACCGGGACTTCAACAATGAGCAGTTCTTC. Full variable domain (outside the CDR3, taken from reference TRBV19 and TRBJ2-1): DGGITQSPKYLFRKEGQNVTLSCEQNLNHDAMYWYRQDPGQGLRLIYYSQIVNDFQKGDIAEGYSVSREKKESFPLTVTSAQKNPTAFYLCASRNRDFNNEQFFGPGTRLTVL.

The chain employs TRBV4-2 and TRBJ2-7; 8 bases fit TRBD1. Trimming cost V 1 base and J 3 bases; bases outside gene matches: 5. The CDR3 covers 15 residues. Germline V lookup: CDR1 LGHNA, CDR2 YNFKEQ. CDR3 sequence (DNA): TGTGCCAGCAGCCAAGGGGGGACAGGAAACTACGAGCAGTACTTC. Translating gives CASSQGGTGNYEQYF.

This clone was observed once. This rearrangement joins TRBV25-1 to TRBJ2-5, with 9 bases aligning to TRBD2. The CDR3 is made up of 16 amino acids. Germline CDR1 MGHDK, CDR2 SYGVNS. Losses at the gene ends were 3 bases for V and 3 bases for J; bases not matched to a gene: 8. The chain's CDR3 is CASSEFSGLAEETQYF. Written as DNA, the CDR3 is TGTGCCAGCAGTGAGTTCTCGGGACTAGCAGAAGAGACCCAGTACTTC.

This sequence joins TRBV7-6 and TRBJ2-5; perhaps TRBD1 as D (5 bases). V lost 7 bases to trimming and J lost 0 bases, with 18 bases between them. Looked up from germline, CDR1 is SGHVS and CDR2 is FNYEAQ. This CDR3 contains 16 residues. CDR3 nucleotide sequence: TGTGCCAGCAACGAAGGGGCTACCGTGTACCAAGAGACCCAGTACTTC. It specifies CASNEGATVYQETQYF.

V is TRBV10-1 and J is TRBJ2-2; D unclear. The CDR3 covers 13 residues. V lost 6 bases to trimming and J lost 8 bases, with 13 bases between them. From germline, CDR1 is WNHNN and CDR2 SYGVQD (reference sequence). CDR3 sequence: CASSQLIGGELFF. The CDR3 DNA reads as TGCGCCAGCAGCCAACTGATCGGGGGGGAGCTGTTTTTT.

The V call is TRBV6-4, the J call TRBJ2-1; TRBD2 aligns across 11 bases. This CDR3 region has 14 residues. Germline assignment: CDR1 MRHNA and CDR2 SNTAGT. J lost 7 bases, V lost 5 bases, and 4 bases had no gene match. CDR3 residues: CASSTGTSGNEQFF. The CDR3 DNA reads TGTGCCAGCAGTACGGGGACTAGCGGAAATGAGCAGTTCTTC.

The genes are TRBV11-2 and TRBJ2-2; perhaps TRBD1 as D (5 bases). Germline CDR1 is SGHAT and CDR2 is FQNNGV. This CDR3 comprises 15 residues. V was cut by 6 bases and J by 7 bases, with 18 bases left in between. The CDR3 is CASSYAVGTGGELFF. In DNA form, the CDR3 reads TGTGCCAGCAGTTACGCCGTCGGAACAGGCGGGGAGCTGTTTTTT.

The chain has TRBV2 and TRBJ2-4; 8 bases map to TRBD1. With 1 base clipped from V and 4 bases from J, the junction kept 0 bases outside the gene matches. Looked up from germline, CDR1 is SNHLY and CDR2 is FYNNEI. The CDR3 has 14 amino acids. The CDR3: CASSEDRGKNIQYF. In DNA form, the CDR3 reads TGTGCCAGCAGTGAAGACAGGGGGAAAAACATTCAGTACTTC. Supplemented by reference TRBV2 and TRBJ2-4, the full variable domain reads EPEVTQTPSHQVTQMGQEVILRCVPISNHLYFYWYRQILGQKVEFLVSFYNNEISEKSEIFDDQFSVERPDGSNFTLKIRSTKLEDSAMYFCASSEDRGKNIQYFGAGTRLSVL.

The DNA of the CDR3 is TGCAGTATCAGGGGAGGGGGCTACACCTTC. Translated: CSIRGGGYTF. The chain recombines TRBV20-1 with TRBJ1-2, with D possibly TRBD1 on 6 matching bases. Trimming took 8 bases from V and 8 from J, leaving 12 bases between them. Germline CDR1 and CDR2: DFQATT and SNEGSKA (reference sequence). This CDR3 contains 10 residues.

The V gene is TRBV5-4, the J gene TRBJ2-3, with 9 nucleotides matching TRBD2. The length of the CDR3 is 16 residues. The ends lost 2 bases at V and 3 bases at J; junction bases unmatched: 7. Germline V CDR1 and CDR2: SGHNT, YYREEE (reference sequence). CDR3 in amino acids: CASSFWREGGTDTQYF. CDR3 coding DNA: TGTGCCAGCAGCTTTTGGCGGGAGGGGGGGACAGATACGCAGTATTTT.